The entry below gives a single T cell receptor (beta chain) sequence along with its context. The antigen is undetermined. CDR3 size: 17 residues. V lost 1 base and J lost 2; bases outside the gene matches: 6. The germline V gene has CDR1 KGHSH and CDR2 LQKENI. This entry comes from a study of memory CD4+ T cells and cytomegalovirus serostatus. Study results and caveats: CD4+ memory repertoires contained about two fifths of the roughly 160 reported CMV TCRbeta sequences. Median bootstrapped AUC for CMV status was approximately 0.94 originally, approximately 0.93 US-trained. The CMV-associated TCR signature appears largely within the CD4+ memory repertoire.

Single viable CD3+CD4+CD8-CD45RO+ cells were sorted as the memory CD4+ T cells. Total CD4+ T cells were enriched by CD4 positive selection. Sequencing was performed with immunoSEQ multiplex PCR; in TCRdb, only in-frame clones are kept and a portion is missing. Of about 50,000 clones listed, 82% were seen once; the top ten hold about 0.6%. The genes are TRBV18 and TRBJ1-2, with TRBD1 identical over 11 bases. The sequenced sample was memory CD4+ T cells from blood. This TCR derives from an adult in good health and CMV-seronegative. The chain's CDR3 is CASSPRSGTGGNYGYTF. CDR3 DNA sequence: TGTGCCAGCTCACCACGATCCGGGACAGGGGGGAACTATGGCTACACCTTC.